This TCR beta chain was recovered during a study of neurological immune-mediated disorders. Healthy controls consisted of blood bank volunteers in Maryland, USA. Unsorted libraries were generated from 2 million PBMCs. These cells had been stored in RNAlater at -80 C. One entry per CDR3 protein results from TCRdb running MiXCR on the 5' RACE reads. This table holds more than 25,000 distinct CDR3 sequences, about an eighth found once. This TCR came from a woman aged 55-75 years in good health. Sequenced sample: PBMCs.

In DNA, the CDR3 is TGTGCGAGCGGTCGAGAGTGGAACACTGAAGCTTTCTTT. It is translated as CASGREWNTEAFF. The V gene is TRBV12-3 or TRBV12-4, the J gene TRBJ1-1; D gene uncertain. This CDR3 region has 13 residues.